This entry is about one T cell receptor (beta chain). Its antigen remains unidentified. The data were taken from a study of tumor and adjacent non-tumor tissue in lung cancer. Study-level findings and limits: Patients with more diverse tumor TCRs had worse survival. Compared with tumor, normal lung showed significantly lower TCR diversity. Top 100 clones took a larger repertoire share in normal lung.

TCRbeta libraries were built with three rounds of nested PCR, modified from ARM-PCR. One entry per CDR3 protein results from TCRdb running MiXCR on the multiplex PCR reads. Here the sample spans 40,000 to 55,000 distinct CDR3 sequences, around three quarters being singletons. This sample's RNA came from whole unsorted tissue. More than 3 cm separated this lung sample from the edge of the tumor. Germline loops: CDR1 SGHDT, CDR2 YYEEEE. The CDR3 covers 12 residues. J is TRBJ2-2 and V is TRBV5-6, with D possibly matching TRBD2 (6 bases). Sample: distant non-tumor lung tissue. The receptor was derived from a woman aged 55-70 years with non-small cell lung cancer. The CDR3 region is CGSGRPTGEVFF. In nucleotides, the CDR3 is TGTGGAAGCGGCAGACCTACCGGGGAGGTCTTTTTT.